The T cell receptor beta chain described here comes from a study of response to subunit inactivated influenza vaccine. TCRdb itself ran the RT-PCR reads through MiXCR, one entry per CDR3 protein. The sample contains about 540,000 distinct CDR3 sequences, under 30% of which appear only once. Germline V CDR1 and CDR2: MDHEN, SYDVKM. This CDR3 contains 13 residues. V lost 3 bases to trimming and J lost 2 bases, with 5 bases between them. This same sample was also taken into another study, of T cells expressing NK-cell markers. That paper notes: UMI-tagged 5'RACE template switching yielded the TCR beta cDNA. The authors restricted sorting to alpha-beta TCR T cells with an anti-gamma-delta TCR antibody in several experiments. Four of the donors also had these clonotypes leading their CD3+CD56-NKG2C+ fraction.

This sequence was found in a man aged 50-59 years who received an inactivated influenza vaccine. The rearrangement joins TRBV28 to TRBJ1-3; D gene ambiguous. Sequences were derived from CD4+ T cells sorted from PBMCs, sampled 11 to 12 days after vaccination. The CDR3 here is CASSFLTGNTIYF. CDR3 bases: TGTGCCAGCAGTTTTTTGACTGGAAACACCATATATTTT.